Below are 8 T cell receptor beta chains sequenced from a single sample in a study of blood T cell repertoires in COVID-19. The method was immunoSEQ multiplex PCR; TCRdb's version includes in-frame clones alone and lacks a portion of them. The profile shows about 190,000 clones, about four fifths of them singletons. The sequenced sample was peripheral blood. These receptors came from a woman aged 70-85 years with active or convalescent COVID-19.

The J gene is TRBJ1-5, the V gene TRBV24-1, with 10 bases aligning to TRBD1. The J segment lost 5 bases and the V segment lost 6 bases, leaving 9 bases of the junction unmatched. Germline assignment: CDR1 KGHDR and CDR2 SFDVKD. There are 16 residues in the CDR3. The CDR3 DNA reads TGTGCCACCAGTCCAGGGGACAGGGGATCGCATCAGCCCCAGCATTTT. This translates into CATSPGDRGSHQPQHF.

The chain couples TRBV28 to TRBJ2-7, with 10 bases matching TRBD2. V gave up 6 bases and J gave up 4 bases; unmatched junction bases: 9. Germline values: CDR1 MDHEN, CDR2 SYDVKM. The CDR3 spans 15 residues. CDR3 bases: TGTGCCAGCAGACTCCTAGCGGGAGAACGGTACGAGCAGTACTTC. This codes for CASRLLAGERYEQYF.

The rearrangement uses TRBV7-2 and TRBJ2-3; 9 nucleotides agree with TRBD1. CDR1 and CDR2 from the germline V gene are SGHTA and FQGNSA. V gave up 5 bases and J gave up 7 bases; unmatched junction bases: 13. The CDR3 covers 16 residues. CDR3 coding DNA: TGTGCCAGCAGCCGGGGAAGGGACAGGGTGGGATATACGCAGTATTTT. Protein product: CASSRGRDRVGYTQYF.

The chain carries TRBV29-1 and TRBJ2-1; D may be TRBD2 (6 bases). The germline V and J ends were trimmed by 2 bases and 1 base, with 9 bases remaining between them. The germline gives CDR1 SQVTM, CDR2 ANQGSEA. CDR3 length: 14 amino acids. CDR3 sequence reads: CSVERGTSYNEQFF. The CDR3 DNA is TGCAGCGTTGAAAGAGGGACTTCCTACAATGAGCAGTTCTTC.

The chain couples TRBV12-3 or TRBV12-4 to TRBJ2-1, with 7 bases fitting TRBD2. This CDR3 has 12 residues. The V and J ends lost 5 bases and 8 bases, in that order; junction bases with no gene match: 3. CDR3: CASSPRGDEQFF. CDR3 DNA sequence: TGTGCCAGCAGTCCCCGGGGGGATGAGCAGTTCTTC.

This clone has only a few counts. The chain joins TRBV27 to TRBJ2-1; 12 nucleotides line up with TRBD2. CDR1 MNHEY and CDR2 SMNVEV come from the germline V gene (reference sequence). The CDR3 is made up of 15 amino acids. Trimming removed 6 bases from V and 6 bases from J; junction bases left unmatched: 6. CDR3 DNA sequence: TGTGCCAGCAGGGGAGGACTAGCGGGGCTCAATGAGCAGTTCTTC. It is translated as CASRGGLAGLNEQFF.

This clone occurred once. V and J are TRBV27 and TRBJ2-1, with 7 bases matching TRBD2. Unmatched junction bases numbered 5, after V lost 5 bases and J lost 7 bases. CDR3 size: 13 residues. The germline V gene has CDR1 MNHEY and CDR2 SMNVEV (reference sequence). CDR3 in DNA: TGTGCCAGCAGTCCCCGGACTAGAAATGAGCAGTTCTTC. This sequence encodes CASSPRTRNEQFF.

V and J are TRBV6-5 and TRBJ1-6, with D possibly being TRBD1 (6 bases). Germline assignment: CDR1 MNHEY and CDR2 SVGAGI. V lost 7 bases to trimming and J lost 8 bases, with 12 bases between them. The CDR3 has 13 amino acids. CDR3 amino acids: CASTLRQDSPLHF. The CDR3 DNA follows: TGTGCCAGCACTTTACGACAGGATTCACCCCTCCACTTT.